The 17 T cell receptor beta chains presented below share a single source sample, sequenced in a study of cytomegalovirus exposure and HLA in healthy donors. PCR involved 60 Vbeta and 13 Jbeta primers. TCRdb's table, derived via immunoSEQ multiplex PCR, lists solely in-frame clones and lacks some. Altogether around 110,000 clones are present, under 80% being singletons, with the ten largest covering 12% to 15%. Sequencing used PBMCs. All receptors come from a woman between 40 and 55 years old in good health and CMV-seropositive.

The chain recombines TRBV5-1 with TRBJ1-1; TRBD1 matches at 9 bases. CDR3 length equals 15 residues. The trim removed 4 bases at V and 6 bases at J, leaving 10 bases unmatched. CDR1 and CDR2 (germline): SGHRS, YFSETQ. In DNA, the CDR3 is TGCGCCAGCAGCCGGTTTAGACAGGGGGGATCTGAAGCTTTCTTT. Its translation: CASSRFRQGGSEAFF.

The CDR3 region is CASSAGGLGTAQYF. CDR3 bases: TGTGCCAGCAGCGCAGGGGGGCTCGGGACGGCCCAGTACTTC. The chain uses TRBV9 and TRBJ2-5, with a tentative D call TRBD1 (7 bases). Looked up from germline, CDR1 is SGDLS and CDR2 is YYNGEE. Deletions cut 3 bases from V and 9 bases from J, with 18 bases between. This CDR3 is built from 14 residues.

The chain has TRBV4-1 and TRBJ2-2; D is unresolved. Germline CDR1 is MGHRA and CDR2 is YSYEKL. CDR3 length equals 15 residues. Trimming left V 0 bases short and J 5 bases short, with 10 bases between. The CDR3 region has the DNA TGCGCCAGCAGCCAAGAGGGCCTCAGGACCGGGGAGCTGTTTTTT. The encoded protein is CASSQEGLRTGELFF.

The chain is built from TRBV2 and TRBJ1-5, with D possibly being TRBD1 (5 bases). CDR3 length: 14 residues. The V and J ends lost 4 bases and 7 bases respectively, with 14 bases between them. Germline V gene lookup returns CDR1 SNHLY and CDR2 FYNNEI. As DNA, the CDR3 is TGTGCCAGCAGTGTCCAGACAGTATTGCAGCCCCAGCATTTT. Its protein is CASSVQTVLQPQHF.

This sequence joins TRBV5-1 and TRBJ1-2; the D is unclear. The CDR3 spans 13 residues. Trimming shortened V by 0 bases and J by 7 bases, and 10 bases separated the two germline ends. Germline V gene lookup returns CDR1 SGHRS and CDR2 YFSETQ. CDR3 DNA: TGCGCCAGCAGCTTGGCAGCCGGCGGTGGCTACACCTTC. This gives the protein CASSLAAGGGYTF.

This chain joins TRBV30 and TRBJ1-5, with D perhaps TRBD1 (5 bases). Germline values: CDR1 GTSNPN, CDR2 SVGIG (reference sequence). Between the trimmed V and J ends, which lost 1 base and 2 bases, there was a span of 12 bases. This CDR3 is 15 amino acids long. Here the CDR3 DNA reads TGTGCCTGGAGTGGGGGACTCGCGGGCAATCAGCCCCAGCATTTT. Translation gives CAWSGGLAGNQPQHF.

This clone has just a few counts. The chain joins TRBV25-1 to TRBJ1-1; D possibly corresponds to TRBD1 (5 bases). V lost 0 bases and J lost 8, with 13 bases in between. Germline assignment: CDR1 MGHDK and CDR2 SYGVNS. This CDR3 contains 14 residues. As DNA, the CDR3 is TGTGCCAGCAGTGAATACGGCAGGGTTGGGGAAGCTTTCTTT. Its protein product is CASSEYGRVGEAFF.

The table lists this clone with a few counts. This sequence joins TRBV5-5 and TRBJ2-5; D possibly corresponds to TRBD1 (6 bases). V lost 0 bases to trimming and J lost 5 bases, with 23 bases between them. Germline V gene data show CDR1 as SGHKS and CDR2 as YYEKEE (reference sequence). The CDR3 runs to 18 residues. The CDR3, as DNA: TGTGCCAGCAGCTTGGATCCACCAGGGGTTCGGGTGCAGGAGACCCAGTACTTC. Residues: CASSLDPPGVRVQETQYF.

This clone occurred a few times. The chain is built from TRBV5-5 and TRBJ2-7; 8 bases match TRBD2. Germline loops: CDR1 SGHKS, CDR2 YYEKEE (reference sequence). The CDR3 is 15 amino acids. With V trimmed by 1 base and J by 5 bases, 8 bases remained unmatched. CDR3: CASSLSRTSIHEQYF. CDR3 coding DNA: TGTGCCAGCAGCTTGTCGAGGACTAGCATCCACGAGCAGTACTTC.

The V gene is TRBV5-1, the J gene TRBJ2-1; tentative D call: TRBD2 (5 bases). This CDR3 comprises 14 residues. Germline lookup yields CDR1 SGHRS and CDR2 YFSETQ. V dropped 3 bases and J dropped 9 bases, with 16 bases sitting between them. The CDR3 DNA sequence: TGCGCCAGCAGCTCCGCACGTTCCGCGGGTGAGCAGTTCTTC. Translating it yields CASSSARSAGEQFF.

The genes are TRBV9 and TRBJ2-2, with 8 bases identical to TRBD1. CDR1 and CDR2 from the germline V gene are SGDLS and YYNGEE. The length of the CDR3 is 16 residues. V trimming: 1 base; J trimming: 4 bases; junction bases outside the gene matches: 6. The CDR3 DNA is TGTGCCAGCAGCGTACAGGGGGCGTCGGGCACCGGGGAGCTGTTTTTT. This codes for CASSVQGASGTGELFF. Combining the CDR3 with reference TRBV9 and TRBJ2-2 gives the whole variable domain DSGVTQTPKHLITATGQRVTLRCSPRSGDLSVYWYQQSLDQGLQFLIQYYNGEERAKGNILERFSAQQFPDLHSELNLSSLELGDSALYFCASSVQGASGTGELFFGEGSRLTVL.

This clone has a single count. A much larger clone lies a single base off, so this may be a read error. J is TRBJ1-1 and V is TRBV28, with 7 bases fitting TRBD1. The germline CDR1 and CDR2 sequences are MDHEN and SYDVKM. V dropped 5 bases and J dropped 1; count of bases not matched to a gene: 1. There are 13 residues in the CDR3. CDR3 sequence reads: CASSRQGNTEAFF. The CDR3 DNA is TGTGCCAGCAGTCGACAGGGGAACACTGAAGCTTTCTTT.

This clone was seen a handful of times. V and J are TRBV18 and TRBJ1-3; a possible D gene is TRBD1 (6 bases). Trimming removed 4 bases at V and 1 base at J, with 11 bases between. The germline gives CDR1 KGHSH, CDR2 LQKENI. This CDR3 spans 15 amino acids. Here the CDR3 reads CASSRDRRSGNTIYF. The CDR3, as DNA: TGTGCCAGCTCACGCGACAGGAGATCTGGAAACACCATATATTTT. The full variable domain, with the rest looked up from reference TRBV18 and TRBJ1-3, is NAGVMQNPRHLVRRRGQEARLRCSPMKGHSHVYWYRQLPEEGLKFMVYLQKENIIDESGMPKERFSAEFPKEGPSILRIQQVVRGDSAAYFCASSRDRRSGNTIYFGEGSWLTVV.

The chain recombines TRBV6-4 with TRBJ2-6; D call uncertain. V shed 0 bases and J shed 0 bases, with 6 bases lying between them. The CDR3 loop spans 16 amino acids. The V gene's germline CDR1 is MRHNA and CDR2 SNTAGT. The CDR3 DNA reads TGTGCCAGCAGTGACTCGAGAGGCTCTGGGGCCAACGTCCTGACTTTC. Translating it yields CASSDSRGSGANVLTF.

The chain combines TRBV6-1 with TRBJ2-7, with no clear D. CDR1 is MNHNS and CDR2 is SASEGT in the germline V gene. The V and J ends lost 1 base and 0 bases respectively, with 10 bases between them. The CDR3 spans 15 residues. CDR3 amino acids: CASSEGALSSYEQYF. In nucleotides, the CDR3 is TGTGCCAGCAGTGAAGGGGCGCTGAGCTCCTACGAGCAGTACTTC.

This clone was counted between two and nine times. The rearrangement uses TRBV7-9 and TRBJ1-5, with D possibly TRBD1 on 5 matching bases. Trimming removed 11 bases at V and 2 bases at J, with 10 bases between. The CDR3 length is 12 residues. Germline-derived CDR1 and CDR2 are SEHNR and FQNEAQ (reference sequence). CDR3 region: CALGEGNQPQHF. The CDR3 DNA follows: TGTGCCTTGGGGGAGGGCAATCAGCCCCAGCATTTT.

This clone was picked up a small number of times. The chain combines TRBV27 with TRBJ1-6; perhaps TRBD1 as D (6 bases). Germline CDR1 MNHEY, CDR2 SMNVEV (reference sequence). This CDR3 region has 13 residues. The V end was cut by 6 bases, the J end by 13 bases, with 16 bases between. The CDR3 DNA reads as TGTGCCAGCAGGAGAGACAGGATCTCGCCCCTCCACTTT. Protein sequence: CASRRDRISPLHF.